What follows is one T cell receptor (beta chain) and its context. Its antigen is unidentified. This entry is derived from a study of T cell responses to AZD1222 COVID-19 vaccine. Study summary: Researchers grouped second doses given at about 4 or about 12 weeks into one pool.

TCRdb's table, derived via immunoSEQ multiplex PCR, lists solely in-frame clones and lacks some. Among about 120,000 clones, 75% to 90% were seen once, and the ten largest hold just under 9.5%. Regarding the study as a whole: It should be noted that donors were predominantly white British and more often female, and clonal diversity was possibly underestimated. Dominant CD4 TCR responses targeted spike regions 160-218 and 743-854.

Germline V gene data show CDR1 as MDHEN and CDR2 as SYDVKM. The CDR3 sequence is 15 residues long. J was trimmed by 2 bases and V by 5 bases; bases with no gene match: 4. The rearrangement uses TRBV28 and TRBJ2-7; TRBD1 matches 12 bases. Material: peripheral blood, obtained on day 0 of AZD1222 vaccination. The TCR comes from an adult in good health. The CDR3 region has the DNA TGTGCCAGCAGTACAGGGGACAGGGGGCCCTACGAGCAGTACTTC. Residues: CASSTGDRGPYEQYF.